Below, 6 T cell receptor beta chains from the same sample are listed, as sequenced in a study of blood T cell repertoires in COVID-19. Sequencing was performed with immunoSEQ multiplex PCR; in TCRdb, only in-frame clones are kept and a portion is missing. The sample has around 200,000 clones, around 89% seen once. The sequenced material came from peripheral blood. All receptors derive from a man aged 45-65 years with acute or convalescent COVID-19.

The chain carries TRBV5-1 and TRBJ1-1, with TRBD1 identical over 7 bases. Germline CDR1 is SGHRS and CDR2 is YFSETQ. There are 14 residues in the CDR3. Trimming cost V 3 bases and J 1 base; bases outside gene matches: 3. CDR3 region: CASSYGQANTEAFF. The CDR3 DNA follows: TGCGCCAGCAGCTACGGACAGGCGAACACTGAAGCTTTCTTT.

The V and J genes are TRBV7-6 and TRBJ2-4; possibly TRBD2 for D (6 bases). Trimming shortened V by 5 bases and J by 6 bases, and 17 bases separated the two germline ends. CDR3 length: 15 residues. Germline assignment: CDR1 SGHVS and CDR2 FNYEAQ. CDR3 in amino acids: CASSPRGGNGNIQYF. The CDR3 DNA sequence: TGTGCCAGCAGCCCCCGTGGGGGGAATGGAAACATTCAGTACTTC. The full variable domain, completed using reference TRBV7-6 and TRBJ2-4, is GAGVSQSPRYKVTKRGQDVALRCDPISGHVSLYWYRQALGQGPEFLTYFNYEAQQDKSGLPNDRFSAERPEGSISTLTIQRTEQRDSAMYRCASSPRGGNGNIQYFGAGTRLSVL.

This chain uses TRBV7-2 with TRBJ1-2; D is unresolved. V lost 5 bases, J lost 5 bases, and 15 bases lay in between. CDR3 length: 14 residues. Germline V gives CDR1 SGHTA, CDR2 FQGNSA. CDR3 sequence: CASSPFVLVYGYTF. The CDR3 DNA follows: TGTGCCAGCAGCCCTTTTGTGTTAGTTTATGGCTACACCTTC.

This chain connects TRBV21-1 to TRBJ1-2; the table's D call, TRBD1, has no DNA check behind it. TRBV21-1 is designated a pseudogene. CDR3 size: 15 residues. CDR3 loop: CASSPRDRRNYGYTF. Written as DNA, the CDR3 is TGTGCCAGCAGCCCTCGGGACAGGAGAAACTATGGCTACACCTTC.

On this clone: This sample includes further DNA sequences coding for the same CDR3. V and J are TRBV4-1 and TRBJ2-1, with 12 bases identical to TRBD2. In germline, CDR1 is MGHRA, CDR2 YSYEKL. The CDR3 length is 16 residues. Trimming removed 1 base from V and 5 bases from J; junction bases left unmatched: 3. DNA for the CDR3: TGCGCCAGCAGCCAAGGGAGGACTAGCGGGGACAATGAGCAGTTCTTC. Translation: CASSQGRTSGDNEQFF.

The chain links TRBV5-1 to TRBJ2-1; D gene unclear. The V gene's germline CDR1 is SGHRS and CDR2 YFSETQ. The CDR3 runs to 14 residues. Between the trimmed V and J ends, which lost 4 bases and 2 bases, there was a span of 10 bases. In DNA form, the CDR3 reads TGCGCCAGCAGCCCCGGCGGAACCTACAATGAGCAGTTCTTC. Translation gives CASSPGGTYNEQFF. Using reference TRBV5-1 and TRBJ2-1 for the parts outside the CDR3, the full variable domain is KAGVTQTPRYLIKTRGQQVTLSCSPISGHRSVSWYQQTPGQGLQFLFEYFSETQRNKGNFPGRFSGRQFSNSRSEMNVSTLELGDSALYLCASSPGGTYNEQFFGPGTRLTVL.